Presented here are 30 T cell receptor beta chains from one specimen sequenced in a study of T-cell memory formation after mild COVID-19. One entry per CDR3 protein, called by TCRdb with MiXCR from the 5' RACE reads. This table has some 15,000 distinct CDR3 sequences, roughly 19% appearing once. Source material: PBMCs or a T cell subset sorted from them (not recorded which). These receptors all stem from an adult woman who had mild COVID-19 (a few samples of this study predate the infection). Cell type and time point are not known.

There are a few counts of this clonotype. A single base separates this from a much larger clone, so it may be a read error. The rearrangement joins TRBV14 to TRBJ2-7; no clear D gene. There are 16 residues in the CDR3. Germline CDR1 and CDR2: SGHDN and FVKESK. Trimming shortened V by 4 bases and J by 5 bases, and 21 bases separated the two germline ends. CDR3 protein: CASSPWTHTTRNEQYF. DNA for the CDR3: TGTGCCAGCAGCCCCTGGACCCATACCACGAGGAACGAGCAGTACTTC.

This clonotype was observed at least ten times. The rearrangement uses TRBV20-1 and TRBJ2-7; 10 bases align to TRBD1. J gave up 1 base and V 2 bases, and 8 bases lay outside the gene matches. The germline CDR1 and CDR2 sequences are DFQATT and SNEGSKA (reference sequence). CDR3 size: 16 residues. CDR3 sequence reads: CSARSLSGQGSYEQYF. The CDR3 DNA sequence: TGCAGTGCTAGATCTTTGTCGGGACAGGGGTCCTACGAGCAGTACTTC.

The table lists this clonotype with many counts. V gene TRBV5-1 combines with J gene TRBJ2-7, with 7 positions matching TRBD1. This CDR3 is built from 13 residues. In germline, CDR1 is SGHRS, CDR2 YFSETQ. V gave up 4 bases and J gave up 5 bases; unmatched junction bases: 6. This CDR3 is CASSLRQGDEQYF. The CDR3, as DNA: TGCGCCAGCAGCCTCCGACAGGGAGACGAGCAGTACTTC.

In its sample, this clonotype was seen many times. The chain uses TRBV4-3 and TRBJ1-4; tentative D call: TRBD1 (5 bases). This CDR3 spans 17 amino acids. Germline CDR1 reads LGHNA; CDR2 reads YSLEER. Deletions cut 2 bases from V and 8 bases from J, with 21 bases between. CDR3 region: CASSQPLMGTEGEKLFF. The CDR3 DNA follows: TGCGCCAGCAGCCAACCCCTTATGGGGACCGAAGGAGAAAAACTGTTTTTT.

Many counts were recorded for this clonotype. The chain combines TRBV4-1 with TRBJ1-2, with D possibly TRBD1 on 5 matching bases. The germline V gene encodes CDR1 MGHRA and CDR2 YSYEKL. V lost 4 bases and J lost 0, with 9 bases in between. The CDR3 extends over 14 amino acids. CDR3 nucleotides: TGCGCCAGCAGCCCAGTGGGGGCTAACTATGGCTACACCTTC. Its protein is CASSPVGANYGYTF.

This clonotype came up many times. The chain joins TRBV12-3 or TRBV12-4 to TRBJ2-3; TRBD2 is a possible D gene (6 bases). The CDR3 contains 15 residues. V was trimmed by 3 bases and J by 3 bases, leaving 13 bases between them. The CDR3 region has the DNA TGTGCCAGCAGTTTTGGGGGAGGAGGTACAGATACGCAGTATTTT. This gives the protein CASSFGGGGTDTQYF.

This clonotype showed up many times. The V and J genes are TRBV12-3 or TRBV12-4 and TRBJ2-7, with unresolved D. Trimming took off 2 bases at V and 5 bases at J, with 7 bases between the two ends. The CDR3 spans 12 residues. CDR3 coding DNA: TGTGCCAGCAGTTTAAGTGTCCACGAGCAGTACTTC. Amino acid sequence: CASSLSVHEQYF.

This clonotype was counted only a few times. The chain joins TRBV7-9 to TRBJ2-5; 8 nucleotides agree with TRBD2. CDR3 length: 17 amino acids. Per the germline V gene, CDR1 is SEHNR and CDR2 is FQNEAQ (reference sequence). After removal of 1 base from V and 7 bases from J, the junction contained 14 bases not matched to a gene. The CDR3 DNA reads TGTGCCAGCAGCTTAGACCACTGGGACTACGGGGGGGTGACCCAGTACTTC. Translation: CASSLDHWDYGGVTQYF.

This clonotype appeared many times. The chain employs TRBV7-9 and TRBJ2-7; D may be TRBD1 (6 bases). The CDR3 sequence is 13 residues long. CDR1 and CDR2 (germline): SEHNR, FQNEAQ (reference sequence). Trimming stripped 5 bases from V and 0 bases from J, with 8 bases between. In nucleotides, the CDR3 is TGTGCCAGCAGCAGACAGGACTCCTACGAGCAGTACTTC. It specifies CASSRQDSYEQYF.

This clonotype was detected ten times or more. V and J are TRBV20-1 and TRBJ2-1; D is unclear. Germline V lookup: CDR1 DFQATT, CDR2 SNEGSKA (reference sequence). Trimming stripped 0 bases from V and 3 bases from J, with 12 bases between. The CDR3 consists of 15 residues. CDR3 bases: TGCAGTGCTAGAGATAAAGAGACCTTCTACAATGAGCAGTTCTTC. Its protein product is CSARDKETFYNEQFF.

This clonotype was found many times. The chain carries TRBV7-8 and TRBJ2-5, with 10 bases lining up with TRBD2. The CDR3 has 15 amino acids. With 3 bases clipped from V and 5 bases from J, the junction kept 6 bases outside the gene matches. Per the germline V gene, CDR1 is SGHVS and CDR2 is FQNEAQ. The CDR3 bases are TGTGCCAGCAGCTTCTTTCCGGGACTAGCGGAGACCCAGTACTTC. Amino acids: CASSFFPGLAETQYF.

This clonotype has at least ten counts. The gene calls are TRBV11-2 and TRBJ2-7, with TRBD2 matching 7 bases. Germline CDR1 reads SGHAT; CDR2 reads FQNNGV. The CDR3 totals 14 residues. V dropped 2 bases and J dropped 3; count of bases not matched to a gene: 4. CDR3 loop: CASSLQSSGYEQYF. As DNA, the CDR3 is TGTGCCAGCAGCTTACAGTCTAGCGGCTACGAGCAGTACTTC.

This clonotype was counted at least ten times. The chain's CDR3 is CSVEFRDRGFYEQYF. The CDR3 DNA is TGCAGCGTTGAATTCCGGGACAGGGGATTCTACGAGCAGTACTTC. The chain links TRBV29-1 to TRBJ2-7; TRBD1 matches 10 bases. This CDR3 spans 15 amino acids. Germline V gene sequence: CDR1 SQVTM, CDR2 ANQGSEA. V shed 2 bases and J 3 bases; nucleotides not matched to a gene: 7.

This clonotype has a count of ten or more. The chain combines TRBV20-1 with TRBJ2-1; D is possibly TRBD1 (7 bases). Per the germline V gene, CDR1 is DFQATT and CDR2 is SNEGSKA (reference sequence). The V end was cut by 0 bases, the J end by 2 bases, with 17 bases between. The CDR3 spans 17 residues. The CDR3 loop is CSARDRRRGQTYNEQFF. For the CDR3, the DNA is TGCAGTGCTAGAGATAGGAGGAGGGGGCAGACCTACAATGAGCAGTTCTTC.

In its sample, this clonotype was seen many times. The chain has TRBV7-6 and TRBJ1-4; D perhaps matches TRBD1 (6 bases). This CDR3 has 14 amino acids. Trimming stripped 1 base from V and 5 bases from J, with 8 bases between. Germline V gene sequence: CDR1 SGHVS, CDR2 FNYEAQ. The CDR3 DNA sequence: TGTGCCAGCAGCTTAGATACAGGGAATGAAAAACTGTTTTTT. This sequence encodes CASSLDTGNEKLFF.

The CDR3 is CASSARLVGETQYF. CDR3 bases: TGTGCCAGCAGTGCGAGACTAGTGGGCGAGACCCAGTACTTC. The genes are TRBV2 and TRBJ2-5; tentatively, D is TRBD2 (6 bases). The germline V and J ends were trimmed by 4 bases and 5 bases, with 14 bases remaining between them. Germline V gene data show CDR1 as SNHLY and CDR2 as FYNNEI. CDR3 length: 14 residues.

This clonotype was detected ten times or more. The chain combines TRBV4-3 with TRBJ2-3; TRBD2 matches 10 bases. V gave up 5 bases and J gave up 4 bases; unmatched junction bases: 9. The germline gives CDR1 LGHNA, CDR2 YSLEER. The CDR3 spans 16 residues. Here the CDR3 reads CASSVSGTSASDTQYF. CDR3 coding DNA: TGCGCCAGCAGCGTGTCTGGGACTAGCGCGTCAGATACGCAGTATTTT.

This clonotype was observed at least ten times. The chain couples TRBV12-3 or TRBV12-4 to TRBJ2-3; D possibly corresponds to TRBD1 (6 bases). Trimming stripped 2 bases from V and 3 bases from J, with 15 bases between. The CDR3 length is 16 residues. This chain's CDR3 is CASSLRFGGETDTQYF. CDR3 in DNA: TGTGCCAGCAGTTTAAGGTTTGGGGGCGAAACAGATACGCAGTATTTT.

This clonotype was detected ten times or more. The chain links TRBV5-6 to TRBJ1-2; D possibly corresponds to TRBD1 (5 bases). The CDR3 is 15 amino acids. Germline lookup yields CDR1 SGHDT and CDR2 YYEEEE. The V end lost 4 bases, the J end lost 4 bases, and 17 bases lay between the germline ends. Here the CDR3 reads CASSPVGGGTYGYTF. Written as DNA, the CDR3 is TGTGCCAGCAGCCCCGTCGGGGGAGGGACCTATGGCTACACCTTC.

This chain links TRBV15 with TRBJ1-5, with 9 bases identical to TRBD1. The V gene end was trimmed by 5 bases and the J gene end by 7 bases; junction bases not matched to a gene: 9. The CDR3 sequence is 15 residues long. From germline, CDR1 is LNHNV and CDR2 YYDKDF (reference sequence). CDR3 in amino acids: CATSSSGTGKQPQHF. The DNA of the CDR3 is TGTGCCACCAGCTCCTCCGGGACAGGGAAGCAGCCCCAGCATTTT.

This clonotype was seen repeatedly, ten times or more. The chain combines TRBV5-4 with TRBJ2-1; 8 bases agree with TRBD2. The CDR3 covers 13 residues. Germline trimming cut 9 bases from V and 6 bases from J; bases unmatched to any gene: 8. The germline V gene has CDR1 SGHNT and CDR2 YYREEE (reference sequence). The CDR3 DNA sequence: TGTGCCAACCCCGGGACTAGGGGCAATGAGCAGTTCTTC. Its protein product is CANPGTRGNEQFF.

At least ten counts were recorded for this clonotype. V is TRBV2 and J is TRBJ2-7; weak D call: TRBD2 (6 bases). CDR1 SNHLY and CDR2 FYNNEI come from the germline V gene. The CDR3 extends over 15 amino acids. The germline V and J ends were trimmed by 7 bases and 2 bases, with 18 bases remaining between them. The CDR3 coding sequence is TGTGCCAGCACTCCCCAAACGGGAGTAACCTACGAGCAGTACTTC. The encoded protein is CASTPQTGVTYEQYF.

CDR3 protein: CASIDSNTEAFF. DNA of the CDR3: TGTGCCAGCATCGACAGTAACACTGAAGCTTTCTTT. The chain uses TRBV6-6 and TRBJ1-1, with D maybe TRBD1 (5 bases). The CDR3 runs 12 residues. V was pared by 7 bases and J by 2 bases, with 8 bases between. The V gene's germline CDR1 is MNHNY and CDR2 SVGAGI (reference sequence).

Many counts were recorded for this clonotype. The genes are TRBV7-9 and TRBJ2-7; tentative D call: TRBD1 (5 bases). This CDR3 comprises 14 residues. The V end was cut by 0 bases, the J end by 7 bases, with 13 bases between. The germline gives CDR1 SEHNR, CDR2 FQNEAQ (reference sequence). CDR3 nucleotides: TGTGCCAGCAGCTTAGCGGGGCCCCCCTGGGAGCAGTACTTC. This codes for CASSLAGPPWEQYF.

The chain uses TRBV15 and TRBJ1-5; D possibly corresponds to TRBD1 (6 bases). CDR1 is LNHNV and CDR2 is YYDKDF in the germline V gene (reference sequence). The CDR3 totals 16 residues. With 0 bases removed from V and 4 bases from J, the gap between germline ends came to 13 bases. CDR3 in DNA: TGTGCCACCAGCAGAGAGGGGGGCAGGGGAAATCAGCCCCAGCATTTT. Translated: CATSREGGRGNQPQHF.

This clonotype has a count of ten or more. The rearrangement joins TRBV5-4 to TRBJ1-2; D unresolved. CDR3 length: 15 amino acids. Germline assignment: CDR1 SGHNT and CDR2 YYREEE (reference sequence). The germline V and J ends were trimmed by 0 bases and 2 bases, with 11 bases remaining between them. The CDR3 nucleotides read TGTGCCAGCAGCTTGGCCCTCGACCGAAACTATGGCTACACCTTC. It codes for CASSLALDRNYGYTF.

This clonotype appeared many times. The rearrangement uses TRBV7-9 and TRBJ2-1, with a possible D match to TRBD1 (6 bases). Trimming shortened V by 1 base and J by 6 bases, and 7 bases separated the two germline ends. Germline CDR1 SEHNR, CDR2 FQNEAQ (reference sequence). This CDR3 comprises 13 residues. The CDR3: CASSLEQGNEQFF. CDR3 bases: TGTGCCAGCAGCTTAGAACAGGGCAATGAGCAGTTCTTC.

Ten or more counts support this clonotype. The CDR3 protein is CAWSGAGAAEAFF. CDR3 nucleotides: TGTGCCTGGAGTGGCGCGGGCGCCGCTGAAGCTTTCTTT. The rearrangement joins TRBV30 to TRBJ1-1, with D unresolved. The CDR3 has 13 residues. Trimming left V 1 base short and J 6 bases short, with 12 bases between. Germline CDR1 is GTSNPN and CDR2 is SVGIG (reference sequence).

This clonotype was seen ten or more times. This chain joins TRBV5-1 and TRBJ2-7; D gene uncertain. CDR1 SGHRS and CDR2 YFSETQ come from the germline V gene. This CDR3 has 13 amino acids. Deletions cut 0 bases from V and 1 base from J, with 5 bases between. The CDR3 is CASSLEQSYEQYF. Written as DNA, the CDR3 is TGCGCCAGCAGCTTGGAACAGTCCTACGAGCAGTACTTC.

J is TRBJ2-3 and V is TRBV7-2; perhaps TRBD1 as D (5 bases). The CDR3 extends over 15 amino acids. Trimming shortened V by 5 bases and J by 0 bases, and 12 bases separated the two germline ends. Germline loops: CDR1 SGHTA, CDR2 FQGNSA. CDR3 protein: CASSLLRGSTDTQYF. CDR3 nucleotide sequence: TGTGCCAGCAGCCTGCTAAGGGGTAGCACAGATACGCAGTATTTT.